Listed below are T cell receptor beta chains from one sample, sequenced in a study of technical replicates of blood from several donors. The repertoire was sequenced with immunoSEQ multiplex PCR; TCRdb's copy has only in-frame clones and lacks some. The sample has over 85,000 clones; about 95% are singletons. Sample: T cells isolated from PBMCs. Receptors originate from a human donor in good health. CDR3s include the opening cysteine and the closing phenylalanine or tryptophan. The D gene is left open where the match is weak. The size of a clone is reported for some rows only, either as once, few or many, or as a class for expanded clones.

J: TRBJ2-7
size: few
V: TRBV4-2
D: TRBD2
CDR3: CASSRNDRGGPGLAGGGSYEQYF
DNA: TGTGCCAGCAGCCGCAACGACAGGGGAGGGCCGGGACTAGCGGGAGGGGGCTCCTACGAGCAGTACTTC

J: TRBJ1-3
size: NA
V: TRBV9
D: TRBD1
CDR3: CASSVTGTGNTIYF
DNA: TGTGCCAGCAGCGTGACAGGGACTGGAAACACCATATATTTT

J: TRBJ2-3
size: NA
V: TRBV7-2
D: NA
CDR3: CASSIRGLRTDTQYF
DNA: TGTGCCAGCAGCATTAGGGGCCTCAGGACAGATACGCAGTATTTT

J: TRBJ1-1
size: few
V: TRBV28
D: NA
CDR3: CASSSVTEAFF
DNA: TGTGCCAGCAGTTCTGTCACTGAAGCTTTCTTT

J: TRBJ1-1
size: NA
V: TRBV4-1
D: NA
CDR3: CASSATGLDTEAFF
DNA: TGCGCCAGCAGCGCAACAGGGTTGGACACTGAAGCTTTCTTT

J: TRBJ1-1
size: few
V: TRBV9
D: NA
CDR3: CASSVALATEAFF
DNA: TGTGCCAGCAGCGTAGCGTTAGCGACTGAAGCTTTCTTT

J: TRBJ2-7
size: NA
V: TRBV27
D: NA
CDR3: CASSFNRAYEQYF
DNA: TGTGCCAGCAGTTTTAACAGGGCCTACGAGCAGTACTTC

J: TRBJ1-6
size: NA
V: TRBV11-3
D: TRBD1
CDR3: CASSLRSPDRGRRRPLHF
DNA: TGTGCCAGCAGCTTAAGGTCGCCGGACAGGGGACGGAGAAGACCCCTCCACTTT

J: TRBJ1-5
size: NA
V: TRBV2
D: NA
CDR3: CASSASVNSNQPQHF
DNA: TGTGCCAGCAGTGCGTCAGTTAATAGCAATCAGCCCCAGCATTTT

J: TRBJ2-4
size: NA
V: TRBV19
D: TRBD2
CDR3: CASSITAGDGNIQYF
DNA: TGTGCCAGTAGTATCACTGCGGGAGATGGAAACATTCAGTACTTC

J: TRBJ1-1
size: NA
V: TRBV30
D: NA
CDR3: CAWSVIGDTEAFF
DNA: TGTGCCTGGAGTGTAATAGGGGACACTGAAGCTTTCTTT

J: TRBJ2-5
size: NA
V: TRBV2
D: NA
CDR3: CASRKEGGETQYF
DNA: TGTGCCAGCAGGAAGGAAGGAGGGGAGACCCAGTACTTC

J: TRBJ1-5
size: NA
V: TRBV28
D: TRBD1
CDR3: CASRPQGLSNQPQHF
DNA: TGTGCCAGCAGGCCACAGGGGCTTAGCAATCAGCCCCAGCATTTT

J: TRBJ1-1
size: NA
V: TRBV6-1
D: TRBD1
CDR3: CASSDTDRASPEAFF
DNA: TGTGCCAGCAGTGATACCGACAGGGCGAGTCCTGAAGCTTTCTTT

J: TRBJ2-7
size: NA
V: TRBV11-3
D: NA
CDR3: CASSLDPVKQYF
DNA: TGTGCCAGCAGCTTAGATCCAGTAAAGCAGTACTTC

J: TRBJ1-1
size: few
V: TRBV2
D: TRBD1
CDR3: CASDRGVTEAFF
DNA: TGTGCCAGCGACAGGGGAGTCACTGAAGCTTTCTTT

J: TRBJ2-7
size: NA
V: TRBV10-3
D: NA
CDR3: CAISQGTYEQYF
DNA: TGTGCCATCAGTCAGGGTACCTACGAGCAGTACTTC

J: TRBJ2-5
size: NA
V: TRBV28
D: NA
CDR3: CASSLLGTARETQYF
DNA: TGTGCCAGCAGCCTCTTGGGCACGGCTCGGGAGACCCAGTACTTC

J: TRBJ2-7
size: NA
V: TRBV5-1
D: NA
CDR3: CASSLTSSEQYF
DNA: TGCGCCAGCAGCTTAACTAGCTCGGAGCAGTACTTC

J: TRBJ2-1
size: NA
V: TRBV11-3
D: TRBD1
CDR3: CASSPTGTGVGNEQFF
DNA: TGTGCCAGCAGCCCGACCGGGACAGGGGTTGGTAATGAGCAGTTCTTC

J: TRBJ1-2
size: NA
V: TRBV19
D: NA
CDR3: CASVPDGATYGYTF
DNA: TGTGCCAGTGTGCCGGATGGGGCTACCTATGGCTACACCTTC

J: TRBJ2-1
size: NA
V: TRBV7-3
D: TRBD1
CDR3: CASSSINGQGGNEQFF
DNA: TGTGCCAGCAGCTCCATTAACGGACAGGGGGGCAATGAGCAGTTCTTC

J: TRBJ1-4
size: NA
V: TRBV7-2
D: NA
CDR3: CASSLTVGVGEKLFF
DNA: TGTGCCAGCAGCTTAACGGTGGGAGTGGGTGAAAAACTGTTTTTT

J: TRBJ1-2
size: NA
V: TRBV7-3
D: NA
CDR3: CASSLDSFNYGYTF
DNA: TGTGCCAGCAGCTTGGACAGTTTTAACTATGGCTACACCTTC

J: TRBJ1-1
size: NA
V: TRBV18
D: TRBD1
CDR3: CASSVTGDRSTEAFF
DNA: TGTGCCAGCTCGGTCACAGGGGATCGAAGCACTGAAGCTTTCTTT

J: TRBJ1-3
size: NA
V: TRBV27
D: NA
CDR3: CASSLILPAASSGNTIYF
DNA: TGTGCCAGCAGTTTAATTCTCCCCGCGGCGAGCTCTGGAAACACCATATATTTT

J: TRBJ1-1
size: NA
V: TRBV14
D: NA
CDR3: CASSHSRTSAEAFF
DNA: TGTGCCAGCAGCCATAGCAGAACCTCCGCTGAAGCTTTCTTT

J: TRBJ2-7
size: NA
V: TRBV6-1
D: TRBD1
CDR3: CASTEVRQGPYEQYF
DNA: TGTGCCAGTACTGAAGTCAGACAGGGCCCCTACGAGCAGTACTTC

J: TRBJ2-3
size: NA
V: TRBV28
D: NA
CDR3: CASSLSGAPRTDTQYF
DNA: TGTGCCAGCAGTTTAAGCGGAGCCCCTCGCACAGATACGCAGTATTTT

J: TRBJ2-2
size: NA
V: TRBV9
D: NA
CDR3: CASSVGHTTGELFF
DNA: TGTGCCAGCAGCGTGGGACATACGACCGGGGAGCTGTTTTTT

J: TRBJ2-3
size: NA
V: TRBV7-2
D: NA
CDR3: CASSLGTSTDTQYF
DNA: TGTGCCAGCAGTCTGGGGACTAGCACAGATACGCAGTATTTT

J: TRBJ2-5
size: NA
V: TRBV10-3
D: TRBD2
CDR3: CAISSLAGVEETQYF
DNA: TGTGCCATCAGCTCTCTAGCGGGAGTCGAAGAGACCCAGTACTTC

J: TRBJ1-2
size: NA
V: TRBV19
D: TRBD1
CDR3: CASSGQGSYGYTF
DNA: TGTGCCAGTAGCGGACAGGGATCTTATGGCTACACCTTC

J: TRBJ2-5
size: NA
V: TRBV29-1
D: NA
CDR3: CSVYPRGETQYF
DNA: TGCAGCGTTTACCCTAGAGGAGAGACCCAGTACTTC

J: TRBJ2-2
size: NA
V: TRBV4-3
D: TRBD2
CDR3: CASSQGGTSGSTGELFF
DNA: TGCGCCAGCAGCCAGGGAGGGACTAGCGGGAGCACCGGGGAGCTGTTTTTT

J: TRBJ2-3
size: NA
V: TRBV7-3
D: TRBD2
CDR3: CASRREGDTQYF
DNA: TGTGCCAGCCGGCGGGAGGGAGATACGCAGTATTTT

J: TRBJ1-2
size: NA
V: TRBV9
D: NA
CDR3: CASSIGDYGYTF
DNA: TGTGCCAGTAGCATCGGGGACTATGGCTACACCTTC

J: TRBJ2-3
size: NA
V: TRBV6-5
D: TRBD1
CDR3: CASSRGTGTDTQYF
DNA: TGTGCCAGCAGTCGCGGGACAGGGACAGATACGCAGTATTTT

J: TRBJ2-1
size: NA
V: TRBV7-3
D: TRBD2
CDR3: CASSATSGRGNEQFF
DNA: TGTGCCAGCAGCGCAACTAGCGGGAGGGGGAATGAGCAGTTCTTC

J: TRBJ2-2
size: NA
V: TRBV7-2
D: TRBD1
CDR3: CASSFGQGQTGELFF
DNA: TGTGCCAGCAGCTTCGGACAGGGACAAACCGGGGAGCTGTTTTTT

J: TRBJ2-3
size: NA
V: TRBV15
D: NA
CDR3: CATSRDRQSDTQYF
DNA: TGTGCCACCAGCAGAGATCGACAGTCAGATACGCAGTATTTT

J: TRBJ1-2
size: once
V: TRBV10-3
D: NA
CDR3: CAISEVSSYGYTF
DNA: TGTGCCATCAGTGAGGTTAGCTCATATGGCTACACCTTC

J: TRBJ2-1
size: NA
V: TRBV19
D: NA
CDR3: CASSLYWSGDEQFF
DNA: TGTGCCAGTAGTCTCTATTGGTCCGGGGATGAGCAGTTCTTC

J: TRBJ2-2
size: NA
V: TRBV28
D: NA
CDR3: CASSSATRLTNTGELFF
DNA: TGTGCCAGCAGTTCCGCAACTAGACTTACGAACACCGGGGAGCTGTTTTTT

J: TRBJ2-1
size: NA
V: TRBV4-2
D: TRBD2
CDR3: CASSQDRAGGGYNEQFF
DNA: TGTGCCAGCAGCCAAGATCGGGCGGGAGGAGGCTACAATGAGCAGTTCTTC

J: TRBJ2-5
size: NA
V: TRBV6-6
D: TRBD1
CDR3: CASTRGLETQYF
DNA: TGTGCCAGCACCAGGGGGCTAGAGACCCAGTACTTC

J: TRBJ2-3
size: NA
V: TRBV5-4
D: NA
CDR3: CASSIGGREITDTQYF
DNA: TGTGCCAGCAGCATAGGTGGACGGGAAATCACAGATACGCAGTATTTT

J: TRBJ1-2
size: NA
V: TRBV27
D: NA
CDR3: CASSFRRSNYGYTF
DNA: TGTGCCAGCAGTTTCAGGAGGTCTAACTATGGCTACACCTTC

J: TRBJ2-7
size: once
V: TRBV7-2
D: NA
CDR3: CASSLEAGTNEQYF
DNA: TGTGCCAGCAGCTTAGAGGCGGGAACAAACGAGCAGTACTTC

J: TRBJ2-5
size: NA
V: TRBV4-2
D: TRBD1
CDR3: CASSHTTGQKETQYF
DNA: TGTGCCAGCAGCCACACAACGGGACAGAAAGAGACCCAGTACTTC

J: TRBJ1-1
size: NA
V: TRBV27
D: NA
CDR3: CASSSHWSGGQRTEAFF
DNA: TGTGCCAGCAGTTCCCATTGGAGCGGGGGCCAAAGGACTGAAGCTTTCTTT

J: TRBJ2-7
size: NA
V: TRBV7-9
D: TRBD2
CDR3: CASSLLSGTDSYEQYF
DNA: TGTGCCAGCAGCTTACTTAGCGGGACTGACTCCTACGAGCAGTACTTC